The present TCR beta chain was sequenced within a study of T cell changes during pregnancy in multiple sclerosis. Sequenced by immunoSEQ multiplex PCR; TCRdb stores in-frame clones only, minus some. The sample records 70,000 to 95,000 clones, roughly 91% being singletons. The specimen comprised peripheral blood, sampled in the first trimester of pregnancy. This sequence was found in a female donor with multiple sclerosis, enrolled in a pregnancy study.

In DNA, the CDR3 is TGTGCCAGCAGCTTGGGTCTCAACACTGAAGCTTTCTTT. Protein sequence: CASSLGLNTEAFF. This chain links TRBV5-6 with TRBJ1-1; the D is unclear. The germline CDR1 and CDR2 sequences are SGHDT and YYEEEE. The CDR3 extends over 13 amino acids. V was trimmed by 0 bases and J by 2 bases, leaving 5 bases between them.